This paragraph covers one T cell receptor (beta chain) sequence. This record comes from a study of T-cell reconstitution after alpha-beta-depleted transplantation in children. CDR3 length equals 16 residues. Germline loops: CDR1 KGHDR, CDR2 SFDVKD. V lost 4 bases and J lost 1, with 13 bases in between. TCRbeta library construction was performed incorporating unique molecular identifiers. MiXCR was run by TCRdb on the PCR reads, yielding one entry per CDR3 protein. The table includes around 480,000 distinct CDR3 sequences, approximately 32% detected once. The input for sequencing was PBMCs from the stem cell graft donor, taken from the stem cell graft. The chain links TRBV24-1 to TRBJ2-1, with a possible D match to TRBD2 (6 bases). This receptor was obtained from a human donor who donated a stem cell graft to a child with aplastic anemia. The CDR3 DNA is TGTGCCACCAGTGAATCGGTAGGAGGGTCCTACAATGAGCAGTTCTTC. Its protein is CATSESVGGSYNEQFF.